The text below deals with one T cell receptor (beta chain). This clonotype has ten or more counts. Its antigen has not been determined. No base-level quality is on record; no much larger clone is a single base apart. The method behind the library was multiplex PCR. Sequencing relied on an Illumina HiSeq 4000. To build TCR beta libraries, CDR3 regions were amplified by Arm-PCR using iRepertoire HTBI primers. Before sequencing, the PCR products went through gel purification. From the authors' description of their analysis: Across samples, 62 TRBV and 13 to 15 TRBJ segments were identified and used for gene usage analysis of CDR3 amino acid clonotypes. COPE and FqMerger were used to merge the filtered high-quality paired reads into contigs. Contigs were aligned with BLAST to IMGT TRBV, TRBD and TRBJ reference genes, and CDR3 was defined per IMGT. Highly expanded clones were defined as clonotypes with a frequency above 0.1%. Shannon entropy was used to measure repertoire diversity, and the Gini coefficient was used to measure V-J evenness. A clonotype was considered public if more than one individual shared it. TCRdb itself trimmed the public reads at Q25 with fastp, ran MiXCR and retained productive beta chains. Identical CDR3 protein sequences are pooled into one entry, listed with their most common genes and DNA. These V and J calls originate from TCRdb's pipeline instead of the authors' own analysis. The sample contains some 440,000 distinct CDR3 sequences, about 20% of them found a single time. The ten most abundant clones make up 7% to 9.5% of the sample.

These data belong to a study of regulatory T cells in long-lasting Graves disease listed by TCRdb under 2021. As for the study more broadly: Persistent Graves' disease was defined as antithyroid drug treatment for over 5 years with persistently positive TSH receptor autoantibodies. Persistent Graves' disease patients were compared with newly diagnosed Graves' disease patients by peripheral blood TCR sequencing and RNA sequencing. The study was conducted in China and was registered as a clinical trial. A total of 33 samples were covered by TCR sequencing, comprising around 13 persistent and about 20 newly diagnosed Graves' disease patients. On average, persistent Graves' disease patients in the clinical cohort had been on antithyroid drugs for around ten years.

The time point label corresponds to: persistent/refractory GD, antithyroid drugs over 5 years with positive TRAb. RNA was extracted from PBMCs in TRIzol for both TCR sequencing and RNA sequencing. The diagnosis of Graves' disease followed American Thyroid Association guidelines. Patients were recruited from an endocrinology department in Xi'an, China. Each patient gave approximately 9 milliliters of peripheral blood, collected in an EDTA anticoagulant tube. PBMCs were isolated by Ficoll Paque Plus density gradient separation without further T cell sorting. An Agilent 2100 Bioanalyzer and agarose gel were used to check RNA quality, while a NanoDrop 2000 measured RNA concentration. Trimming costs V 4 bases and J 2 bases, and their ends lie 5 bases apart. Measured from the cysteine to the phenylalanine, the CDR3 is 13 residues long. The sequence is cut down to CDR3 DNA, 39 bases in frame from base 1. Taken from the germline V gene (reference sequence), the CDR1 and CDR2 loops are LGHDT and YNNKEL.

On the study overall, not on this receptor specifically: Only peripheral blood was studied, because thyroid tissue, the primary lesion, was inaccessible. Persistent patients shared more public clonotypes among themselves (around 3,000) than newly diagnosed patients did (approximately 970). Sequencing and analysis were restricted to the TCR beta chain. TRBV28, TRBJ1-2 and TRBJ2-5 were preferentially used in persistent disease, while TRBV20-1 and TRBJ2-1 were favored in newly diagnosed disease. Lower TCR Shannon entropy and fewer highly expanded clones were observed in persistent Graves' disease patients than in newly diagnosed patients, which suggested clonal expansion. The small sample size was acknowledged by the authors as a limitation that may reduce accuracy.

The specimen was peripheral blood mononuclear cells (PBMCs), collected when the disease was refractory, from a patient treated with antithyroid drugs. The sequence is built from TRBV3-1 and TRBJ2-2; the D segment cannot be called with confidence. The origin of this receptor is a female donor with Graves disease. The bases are TGTGCCAGCAGCCCTCTTAACACCGGGGAGCTGTTTTTT. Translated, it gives CASSPLNTGELFF.